This TCR beta chain appears in the sequencing data of a study of shared clonotypes between healthy human individuals. Genomic DNA of each subset was evenly split across several immunoSEQ plates. Only in-frame clones appear in the TCRdb table, and some are missing; sequencing was by immunoSEQ multiplex PCR. The sample consists of about 2,500,000 clones, about 92% of them appearing once. This clone is a singleton in its sample. V was clipped by 3 bases and J by 0 bases, with 16 bases between them. The CDR3 has 17 residues. Germline V gene lookup returns CDR1 SGHTA and CDR2 FQGNSA. CD4+ cells yielded CD45RA+ naive and CD45RA-negative memory subsets.

This chain links TRBV7-2 with TRBJ2-3, with D unclear. The receptor was isolated from a man between 18 and 35 years old in good health. Sequenced material: naive CD4+ T cells sorted from blood. Sample subset: CD45RA+ positively selected. The CDR3 loop is CASSLGSGGTSTDTQYF. CDR3 nucleotide sequence: TGTGCCAGCAGCTTGGGTTCTGGCGGAACTAGCACAGATACGCAGTATTTT.